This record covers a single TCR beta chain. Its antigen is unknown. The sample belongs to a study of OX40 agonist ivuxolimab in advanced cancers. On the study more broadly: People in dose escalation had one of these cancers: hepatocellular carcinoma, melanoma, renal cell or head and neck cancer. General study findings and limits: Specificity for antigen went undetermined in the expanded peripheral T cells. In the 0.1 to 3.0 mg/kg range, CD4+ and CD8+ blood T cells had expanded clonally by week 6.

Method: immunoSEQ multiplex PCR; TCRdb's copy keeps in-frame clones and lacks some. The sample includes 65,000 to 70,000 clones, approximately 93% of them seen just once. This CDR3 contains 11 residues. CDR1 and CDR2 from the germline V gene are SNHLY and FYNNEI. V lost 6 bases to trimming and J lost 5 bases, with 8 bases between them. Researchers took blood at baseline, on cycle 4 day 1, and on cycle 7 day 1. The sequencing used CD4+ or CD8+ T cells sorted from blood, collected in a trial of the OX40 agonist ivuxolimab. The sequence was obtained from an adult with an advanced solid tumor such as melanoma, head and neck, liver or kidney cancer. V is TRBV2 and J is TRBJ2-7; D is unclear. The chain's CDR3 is CASRRPNEQYF. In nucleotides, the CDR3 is TGTGCCAGCAGGAGGCCCAACGAGCAGTACTTC.